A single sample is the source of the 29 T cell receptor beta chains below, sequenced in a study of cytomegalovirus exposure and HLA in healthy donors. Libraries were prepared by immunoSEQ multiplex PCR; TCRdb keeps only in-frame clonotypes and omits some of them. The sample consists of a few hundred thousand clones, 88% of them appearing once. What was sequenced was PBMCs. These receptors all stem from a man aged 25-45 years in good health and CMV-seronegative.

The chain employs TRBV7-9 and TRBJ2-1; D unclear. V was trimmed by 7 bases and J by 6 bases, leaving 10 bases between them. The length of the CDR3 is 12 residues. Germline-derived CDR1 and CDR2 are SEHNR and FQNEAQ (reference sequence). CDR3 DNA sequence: TGTGCCAGCACCTCAGTTCCCAATGAGCAGTTCTTC. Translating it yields CASTSVPNEQFF.

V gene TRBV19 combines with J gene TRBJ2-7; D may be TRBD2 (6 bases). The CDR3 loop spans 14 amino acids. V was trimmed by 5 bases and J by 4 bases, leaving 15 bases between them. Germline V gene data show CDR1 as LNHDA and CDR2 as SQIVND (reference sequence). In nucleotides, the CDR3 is TGTGCCAGTAGTGATCCGGGACTGGAATACGAGCAGTACTTC. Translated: CASSDPGLEYEQYF. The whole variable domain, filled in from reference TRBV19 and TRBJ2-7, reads DGGITQSPKYLFRKEGQNVTLSCEQNLNHDAMYWYRQDPGQGLRLIYYSQIVNDFQKGDIAEGYSVSREKKESFPLTVTSAQKNPTAFYLCASSDPGLEYEQYFGPGTRLTVT.

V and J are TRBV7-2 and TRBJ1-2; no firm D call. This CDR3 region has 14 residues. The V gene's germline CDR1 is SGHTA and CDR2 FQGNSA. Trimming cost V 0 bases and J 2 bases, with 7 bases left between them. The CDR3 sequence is CASSLAALNYGYTF. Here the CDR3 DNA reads TGTGCCAGCAGCTTAGCCGCGTTAAACTATGGCTACACCTTC.

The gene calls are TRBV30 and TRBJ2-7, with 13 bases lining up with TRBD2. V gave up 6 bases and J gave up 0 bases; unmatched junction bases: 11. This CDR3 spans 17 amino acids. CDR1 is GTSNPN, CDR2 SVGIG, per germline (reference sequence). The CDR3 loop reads CACQGLAGESFSYEQYF. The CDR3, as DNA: TGTGCCTGCCAAGGACTAGCGGGGGAAAGTTTCTCCTACGAGCAGTACTTC.

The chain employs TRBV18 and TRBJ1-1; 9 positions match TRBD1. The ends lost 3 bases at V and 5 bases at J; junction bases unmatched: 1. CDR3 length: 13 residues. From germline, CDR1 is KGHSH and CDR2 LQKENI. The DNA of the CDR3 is TGTGCCAGCTCACCCGGGACAGGGACTGAAGCTTTCTTT. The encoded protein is CASSPGTGTEAFF.

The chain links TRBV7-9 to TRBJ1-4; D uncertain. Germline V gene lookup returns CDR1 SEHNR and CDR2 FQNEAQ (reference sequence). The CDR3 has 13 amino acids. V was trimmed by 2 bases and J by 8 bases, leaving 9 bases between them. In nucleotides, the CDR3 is TGTGCCAGCAGCTTATGGGAGGAGGAAAAACTGTTTTTT. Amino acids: CASSLWEEEKLFF.

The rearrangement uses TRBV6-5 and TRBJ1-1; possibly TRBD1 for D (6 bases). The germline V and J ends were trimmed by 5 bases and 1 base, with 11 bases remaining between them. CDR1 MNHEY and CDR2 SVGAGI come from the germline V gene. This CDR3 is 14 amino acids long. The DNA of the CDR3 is TGTGCCAGCAGTGGTTTCAGGGGGAACACTGAAGCTTTCTTT. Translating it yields CASSGFRGNTEAFF.

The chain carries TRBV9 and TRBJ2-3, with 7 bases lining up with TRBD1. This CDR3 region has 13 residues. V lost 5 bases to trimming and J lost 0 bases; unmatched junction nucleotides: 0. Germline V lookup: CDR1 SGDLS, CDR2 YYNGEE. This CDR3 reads CASRGGSTDTQYF. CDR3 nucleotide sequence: TGTGCCAGCAGAGGGGGCAGCACAGATACGCAGTATTTT.

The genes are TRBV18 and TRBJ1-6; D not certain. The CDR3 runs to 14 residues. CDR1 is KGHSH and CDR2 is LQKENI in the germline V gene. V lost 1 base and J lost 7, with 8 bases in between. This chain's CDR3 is CASSPQERNSPLHF. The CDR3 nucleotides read TGTGCCAGCTCACCACAGGAGAGGAATTCACCCCTCCACTTT.

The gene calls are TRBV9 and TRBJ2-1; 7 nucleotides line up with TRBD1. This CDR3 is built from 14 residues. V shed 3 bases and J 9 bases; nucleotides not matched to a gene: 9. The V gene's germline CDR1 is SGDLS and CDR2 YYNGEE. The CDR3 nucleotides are TGTGCCAGCAGCGCCACAGGGGATTTAAGTGAGCAGTTCTTC. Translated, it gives CASSATGDLSEQFF.

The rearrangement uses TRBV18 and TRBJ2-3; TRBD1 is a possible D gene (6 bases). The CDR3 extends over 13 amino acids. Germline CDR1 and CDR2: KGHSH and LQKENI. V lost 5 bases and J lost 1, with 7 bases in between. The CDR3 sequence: CASSRTGTDTQYF. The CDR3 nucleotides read TGTGCCAGCTCAAGGACAGGCACAGATACGCAGTATTTT. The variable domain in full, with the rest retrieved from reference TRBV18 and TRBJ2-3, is NAGVMQNPRHLVRRRGQEARLRCSPMKGHSHVYWYRQLPEEGLKFMVYLQKENIIDESGMPKERFSAEFPKEGPSILRIQQVVRGDSAAYFCASSRTGTDTQYFGPGTRLTVL.

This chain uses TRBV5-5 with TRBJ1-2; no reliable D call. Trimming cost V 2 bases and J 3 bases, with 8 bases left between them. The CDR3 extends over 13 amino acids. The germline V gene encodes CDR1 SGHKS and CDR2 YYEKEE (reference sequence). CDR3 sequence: CASSFQVDYGYTF. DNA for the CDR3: TGTGCCAGCAGCTTCCAGGTGGACTATGGCTACACCTTC.

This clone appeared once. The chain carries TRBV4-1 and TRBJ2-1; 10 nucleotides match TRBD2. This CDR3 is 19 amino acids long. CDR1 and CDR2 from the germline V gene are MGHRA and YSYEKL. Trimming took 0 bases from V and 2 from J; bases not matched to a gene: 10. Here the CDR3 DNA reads TGCGCCAGCAGCCAAGAGCAAAGCGGGGGGGCCGGCCCCTACAATGAGCAGTTCTTC. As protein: CASSQEQSGGAGPYNEQFF.

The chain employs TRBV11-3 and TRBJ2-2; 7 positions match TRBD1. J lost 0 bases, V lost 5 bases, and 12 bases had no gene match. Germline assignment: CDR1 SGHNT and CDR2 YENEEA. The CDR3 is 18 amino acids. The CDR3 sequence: CASSHVTGTAPNTGELFF. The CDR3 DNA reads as TGTGCCAGCAGCCACGTTACGGGGACAGCCCCGAACACCGGGGAGCTGTTTTTT.

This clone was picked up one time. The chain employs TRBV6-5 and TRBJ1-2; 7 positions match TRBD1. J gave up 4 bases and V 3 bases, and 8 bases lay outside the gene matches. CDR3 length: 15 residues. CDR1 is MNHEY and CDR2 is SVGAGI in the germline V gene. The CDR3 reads CASSYQQGFGYGYTF. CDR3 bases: TGTGCCAGCAGTTATCAACAGGGGTTTGGCTATGGCTACACCTTC.

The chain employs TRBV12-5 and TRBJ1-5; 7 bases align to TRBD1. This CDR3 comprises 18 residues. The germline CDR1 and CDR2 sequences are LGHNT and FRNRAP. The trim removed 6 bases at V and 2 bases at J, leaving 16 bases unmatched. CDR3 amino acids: CASGENLVYRGGNQPQHF. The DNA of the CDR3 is TGTGCTAGTGGAGAAAATCTGGTGTACAGGGGAGGCAATCAGCCCCAGCATTTT.

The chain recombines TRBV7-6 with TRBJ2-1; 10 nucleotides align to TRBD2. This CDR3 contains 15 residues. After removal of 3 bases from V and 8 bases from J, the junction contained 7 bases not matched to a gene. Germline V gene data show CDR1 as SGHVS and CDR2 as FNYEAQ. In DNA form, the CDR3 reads TGTGCCAGCAGCTTCCTAGCGGGGGCCTGGCATGAGCAGTTCTTC. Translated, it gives CASSFLAGAWHEQFF.

The CDR3 DNA is TGTGCCAGCAGCTCCCACATCCTACAGGGGGCTGGAAACACCATATATTTT. It codes for CASSSHILQGAGNTIYF. The chain joins TRBV11-2 to TRBJ1-3; 8 positions match TRBD1. Trimming took 4 bases from V and 2 from J; bases not matched to a gene: 10. The CDR3 has 17 amino acids. The germline CDR1 and CDR2 sequences are SGHAT and FQNNGV.

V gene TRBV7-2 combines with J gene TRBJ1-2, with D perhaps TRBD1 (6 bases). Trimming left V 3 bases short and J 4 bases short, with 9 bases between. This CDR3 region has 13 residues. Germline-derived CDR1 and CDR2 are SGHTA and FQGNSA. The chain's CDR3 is CASSLDSTYGYTF. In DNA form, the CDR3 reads TGTGCCAGCAGCTTGGACAGCACCTATGGCTACACCTTC. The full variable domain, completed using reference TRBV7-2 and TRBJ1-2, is GAGVSQSPSNKVTEKGKDVELRCDPISGHTALYWYRQSLGQGLEFLIYFQGNSAPDKSGLPSDRFSAERTGGSVSTLTIQRTQQEDSAVYLCASSLDSTYGYTFGSGTRLTVV.

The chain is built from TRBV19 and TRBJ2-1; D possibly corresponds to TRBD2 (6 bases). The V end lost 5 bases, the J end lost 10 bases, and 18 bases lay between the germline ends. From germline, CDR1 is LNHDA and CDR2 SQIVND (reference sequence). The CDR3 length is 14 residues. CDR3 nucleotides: TGTGCCAGTAGTCCTGTCCTTTATGCGGGGGAGCAGTTCTTC. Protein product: CASSPVLYAGEQFF. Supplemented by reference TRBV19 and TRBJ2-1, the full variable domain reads DGGITQSPKYLFRKEGQNVTLSCEQNLNHDAMYWYRQDPGQGLRLIYYSQIVNDFQKGDIAEGYSVSREKKESFPLTVTSAQKNPTAFYLCASSPVLYAGEQFFGPGTRLTVL.

CDR3 coding DNA: TGTGCCAGCAGCTTAGCCGGGACTAGCGGTTACAATGAGCAGTTCTTC. Protein: CASSLAGTSGYNEQFF. This chain joins TRBV7-9 and TRBJ2-1; 11 nucleotides line up with TRBD2. CDR1 SEHNR and CDR2 FQNEAQ come from the germline V gene (reference sequence). This CDR3 spans 16 amino acids. Trimming removed 0 bases from V and 4 bases from J; junction bases left unmatched: 2.

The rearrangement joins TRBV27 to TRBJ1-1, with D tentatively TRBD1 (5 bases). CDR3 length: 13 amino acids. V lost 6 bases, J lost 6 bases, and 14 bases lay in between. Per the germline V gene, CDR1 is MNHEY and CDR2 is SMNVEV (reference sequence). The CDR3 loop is CASSPGHNAEAFF. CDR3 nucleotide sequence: TGTGCCAGCAGCCCAGGACATAACGCTGAAGCTTTCTTT.

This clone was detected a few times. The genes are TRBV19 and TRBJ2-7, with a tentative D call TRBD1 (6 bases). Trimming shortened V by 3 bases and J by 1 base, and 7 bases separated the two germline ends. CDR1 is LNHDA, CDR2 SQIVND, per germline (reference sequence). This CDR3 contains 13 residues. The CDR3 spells CASSMTGSYEQYF. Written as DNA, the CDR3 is TGTGCCAGTAGTATGACAGGATCCTACGAGCAGTACTTC.

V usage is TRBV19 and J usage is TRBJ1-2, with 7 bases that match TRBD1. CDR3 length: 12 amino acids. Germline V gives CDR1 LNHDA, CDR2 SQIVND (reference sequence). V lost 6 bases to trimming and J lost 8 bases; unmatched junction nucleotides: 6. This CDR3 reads CASSQQGLGYTF. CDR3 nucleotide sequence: TGTGCCAGTAGCCAACAGGGGTTGGGCTACACCTTC.

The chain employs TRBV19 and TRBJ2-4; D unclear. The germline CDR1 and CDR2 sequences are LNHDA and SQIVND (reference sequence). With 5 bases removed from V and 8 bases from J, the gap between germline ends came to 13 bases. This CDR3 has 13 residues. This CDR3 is CASSEHTADIQYF. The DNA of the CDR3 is TGTGCCAGTAGTGAACATACCGCGGACATTCAGTACTTC.

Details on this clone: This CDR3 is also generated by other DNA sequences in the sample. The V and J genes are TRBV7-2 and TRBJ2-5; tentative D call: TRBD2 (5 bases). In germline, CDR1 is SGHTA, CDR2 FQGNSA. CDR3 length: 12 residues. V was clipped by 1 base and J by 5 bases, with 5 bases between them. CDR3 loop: CASSLGRETQYF. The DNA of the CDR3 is TGTGCCAGCAGCTTAGGGAGGGAGACCCAGTACTTC.

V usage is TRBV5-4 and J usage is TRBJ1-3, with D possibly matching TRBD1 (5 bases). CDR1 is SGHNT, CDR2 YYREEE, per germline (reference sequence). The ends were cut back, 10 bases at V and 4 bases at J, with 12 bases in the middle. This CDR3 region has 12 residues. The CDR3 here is CASGDFGNTIYF. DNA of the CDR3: TGTGCCTCCGGGGACTTCGGAAACACCATATATTTT.

Here the CDR3 DNA reads TGTGCCAGCAGCTTTACGGGACAGCTTAGCAATCAGCCCCAGCATTTT. Its protein is CASSFTGQLSNQPQHF. The V call is TRBV7-8, the J call TRBJ1-5; 7 bases are a match to TRBD1. The CDR3 totals 16 residues. The ends lost 3 bases at V and 0 bases at J; junction bases unmatched: 5. Germline V lookup: CDR1 SGHVS, CDR2 FQNEAQ.

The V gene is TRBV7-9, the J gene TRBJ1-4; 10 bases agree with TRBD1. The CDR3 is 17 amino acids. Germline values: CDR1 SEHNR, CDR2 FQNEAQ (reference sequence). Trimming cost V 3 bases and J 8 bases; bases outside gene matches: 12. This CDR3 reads CASSFRDRGRAGEKLFF. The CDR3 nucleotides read TGTGCCAGCAGCTTCCGGGACAGGGGAAGGGCTGGGGAAAAACTGTTTTTT.